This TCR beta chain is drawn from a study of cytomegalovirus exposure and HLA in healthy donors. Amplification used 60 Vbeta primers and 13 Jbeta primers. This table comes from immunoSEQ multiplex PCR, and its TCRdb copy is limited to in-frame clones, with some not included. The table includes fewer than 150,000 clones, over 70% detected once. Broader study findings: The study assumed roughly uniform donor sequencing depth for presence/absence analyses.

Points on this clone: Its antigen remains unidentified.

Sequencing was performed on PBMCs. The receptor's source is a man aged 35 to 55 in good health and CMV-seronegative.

The CDR3 bases are TGTGCCAGCAGCTTAGCCGACAGTAGCTCCTACGAGCAGTACTTC. It specifies CASSLADSSSYEQYF. The V gene is TRBV7-9, the J gene TRBJ2-7, with a possible D match to TRBD1 (5 bases). CDR3 size: 15 residues. V was pared by 0 bases and J by 0 bases, with 9 bases between. The germline V gene encodes CDR1 SEHNR and CDR2 FQNEAQ (reference sequence).